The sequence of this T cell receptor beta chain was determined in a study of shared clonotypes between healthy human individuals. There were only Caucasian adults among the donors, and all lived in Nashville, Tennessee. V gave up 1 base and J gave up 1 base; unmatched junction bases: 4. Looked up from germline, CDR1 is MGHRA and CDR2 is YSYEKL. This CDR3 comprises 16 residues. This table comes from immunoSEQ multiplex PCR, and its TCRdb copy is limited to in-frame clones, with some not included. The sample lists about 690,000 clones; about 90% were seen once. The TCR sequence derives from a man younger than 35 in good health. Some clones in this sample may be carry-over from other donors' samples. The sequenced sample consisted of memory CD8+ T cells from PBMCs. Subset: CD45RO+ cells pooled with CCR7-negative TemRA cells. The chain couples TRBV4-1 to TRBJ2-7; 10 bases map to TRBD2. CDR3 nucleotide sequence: TGCGCCAGCAGCCAAGCCGGGACTAGCGCATCCTACGAGCAGTACTTC. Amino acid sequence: CASSQAGTSASYEQYF.